The T cell receptor (beta chain) described here comes from a study of early T cells in non-severe SARS-CoV-2 infection. This CDR3 spans 16 amino acids. V lost 6 bases, J lost 4 bases, and 8 bases stayed unmatched. Remarks on this clonotype: Likely a read error: the CDR3 ends without its conserved phenylalanine or tryptophan.

TCRdb recomputed calls from the 5' RACE reads with MiXCR, one row per CDR3 protein. The table lists approximately 60,000 distinct CDR3 sequences, around 13% of them singletons. The chain couples TRBV12-3 or TRBV12-4 to TRBJ2-2; 10 nucleotides agree with TRBD2. Material for sequencing was whole blood. This sequence was found in an adult who was a healthcare worker with PCR-confirmed SARS-CoV-2 infection or an uninfected control (not recorded which). For the CDR3, the DNA is TGTGCCAGCAGCCCAAGCGGGGGGGCGGGCACCGGGGAGCTGTTTTTA. Protein: CASSPSGGAGTGELFL.